The 28 T cell receptor beta chains presented below share a single source sample, sequenced in a study of blood T cells in healthy people across ages (dated by TCRdb to about 2015). The receptor library was made with 5' RACE. Sequencer: Illumina HiSeq 2500. A second PCR of about 6 to 11 cycles was run with a J-beta primer mix and a sample-barcoded 5' primer. Using fastp at Q25 and MiXCR, TCRdb reprocessed the public reads and kept productive beta chains. Identical CDR3 protein sequences are pooled into one entry, listed with their most common genes and DNA. The sample table shows roughly 730,000 distinct CDR3 sequences, and approximately 60% are seen once. The biggest ten clones account for around 25% of the sample. The specimen sequenced was blood. Source of these receptors: a man in his forties in good health.

The gene calls are TRBV7-2 and TRBJ2-1, with unresolved D. Germline V gene data show CDR1 as SGHTA and CDR2 as FQGNSA. CDR3 length equals 12 residues. The V end lost 4 bases, the J end lost 8 bases, and 9 bases lay between the germline ends. CDR3 loop: CASSSVIDEQFF. CDR3 nucleotide sequence: TGTGCCAGCAGCTCCGTTATCGATGAGCAGTTCTTC.

The chain links TRBV10-3 to TRBJ2-4; 7 bases are shared with TRBD1. The J call may be incorrect, as the DNA end agrees better with TRBJ2-7. The CDR3 extends over 14 amino acids. CDR1 and CDR2 (germline): ENHRY, SYGVKD. CDR3 loop: CAISERTGPYEQYF. Here the CDR3 DNA reads TGTGCCATCAGTGAACGGACAGGACCCTACGAGCAGTACTTC.

The V call is TRBV11-3, the J call TRBJ2-1; 14 positions agree with TRBD2. V shed 5 bases and J 8 bases; nucleotides not matched to a gene: 8. This CDR3 has 16 amino acids. CDR1 and CDR2 from the germline V gene are SGHNT and YENEEA. The chain's CDR3 is CASSRGTSGSMDEQFF. The CDR3 DNA reads as TGTGCCAGCAGCAGAGGGACTAGCGGGAGTATGGATGAGCAGTTCTTC. The full variable domain, its missing parts supplied by reference TRBV11-3 and TRBJ2-1, is EAGVVQSPRYKIIEKKQPVAFWCNPISGHNTLYWYLQNLGQGPELLIRYENEEAVDDSQLPKDRFSAERLKGVDSTLKIQPAELGDSAVYLCASSRGTSGSMDEQFFGPGTRLTVL.

The chain joins TRBV19 to TRBJ2-1; the match to TRBD2 covers 12 bases. The length of the CDR3 is 15 residues. Trimming cost V 8 bases and J 1 base; bases outside gene matches: 3. The germline CDR1 and CDR2 sequences are LNHDA and SQIVND (reference sequence). CDR3: CASLAGGRSYNEQFF. The CDR3 region has the DNA TGTGCCAGTCTAGCGGGAGGGAGATCCTACAATGAGCAGTTCTTC. The full variable domain, rest sourced from reference TRBV19 and TRBJ2-1, is DGGITQSPKYLFRKEGQNVTLSCEQNLNHDAMYWYRQDPGQGLRLIYYSQIVNDFQKGDIAEGYSVSREKKESFPLTVTSAQKNPTAFYLCASLAGGRSYNEQFFGPGTRLTVL.

The chain carries TRBV27 and TRBJ2-6, with 7 positions matching TRBD2. Germline CDR1 MNHEY, CDR2 SMNVEV (reference sequence). The V and J ends lost 6 bases and 0 bases, in that order; junction bases with no gene match: 5. The CDR3 is 16 amino acids. The CDR3 region is CASRGGVHSGANVLTF. DNA of the CDR3: TGTGCCAGCAGGGGAGGGGTCCACTCTGGGGCCAACGTCCTGACTTTC. Full variable domain (outside the CDR3, taken from reference TRBV27 and TRBJ2-6): EAQVTQNPRYLITVTGKKLTVTCSQNMNHEYMSWYRQDPGLGLRQIYYSMNVEVTDKGDVPEGYKVSRKEKRNFPLILESPSPNQTSLYFCASRGGVHSGANVLTFGAGSRLTVL.

Turning to this clonotype: At one end, the junction sequence differs from germline, possibly due to a read error. The gene calls are TRBV7-9 and TRBJ2-4; TRBD2 matches at 8 bases. Germline CDR1 and CDR2: SEHNR and FQNEAQ (reference sequence). This CDR3 has 19 amino acids. Here the CDR3 DNA reads TGTGTCAGCAGCTTAGAGCTTGGACTAGCCGACACGGCCAAAAACATTCAGTACTTC. Translating it yields CVSSLELGLADTAKNIQYF.

This clonotype was seen just once. The chain has TRBV9 and TRBJ2-3, with D unresolved. The germline V and J ends were trimmed by 4 bases and 3 bases, with 12 bases remaining between them. This CDR3 comprises 14 residues. The germline gives CDR1 SGDLS, CDR2 YYNGEE. In DNA form, the CDR3 reads TGTGCCAGCAGCCGCGAGGCCGGGACAGATACGCAGTATTTT. As protein: CASSREAGTDTQYF.

The chain has TRBV5-1 and TRBJ2-1, with D tentatively TRBD1 (5 bases). Germline V gives CDR1 SGHRS, CDR2 YFSETQ. V was shortened by 2 bases and J by 6 bases, with 12 bases between the two germline ends. CDR3 length equals 14 residues. CDR3 coding DNA: TGCGCCAGCAGCTTAGGACACCCTGGCAATGAGCAGTTCTTC. It specifies CASSLGHPGNEQFF.

This rearrangement joins TRBV7-9 to TRBJ2-6, with unresolved D. Germline V gene lookup returns CDR1 SEHNR and CDR2 FQNEAQ (reference sequence). Trimming took 7 bases from V and 10 from J, leaving 26 bases between them. The CDR3 contains 17 residues. The CDR3 DNA reads TGTGCCAGCACCAAGCTCCGGTACCCAGATAGTGAAAACGTCCTGACTTTC. Translation gives CASTKLRYPDSENVLTF.

This rearrangement joins TRBV27 to TRBJ1-5; D might be TRBD1 (6 bases). V was trimmed by 6 bases and J by 7 bases, leaving 19 bases between them. Germline-derived CDR1 and CDR2 are MNHEY and SMNVEV (reference sequence). The CDR3 totals 15 residues. Here the CDR3 reads CASRPDRFQEQPQHF. The CDR3 bases are TGTGCCAGCAGACCAGACAGGTTCCAAGAACAGCCCCAGCATTTT.

This clonotype was picked up a small number of times. This sequence joins TRBV20-1 and TRBJ2-7, with 9 bases fitting TRBD2. The junction had 4 bases not matched to a gene; V was cut back by 7 bases and J by 3 bases. This CDR3 has 12 residues. CDR1 and CDR2 from the germline V gene are DFQATT and SNEGSKA (reference sequence). CDR3 DNA sequence: TGCAGTGGACTAGCGGAGGACTACGAGCAGTACTTC. Translation gives CSGLAEDYEQYF.

The chain employs TRBV29-1 and TRBJ2-5; 8 nucleotides match TRBD1. Germline V lookup: CDR1 SQVTM, CDR2 ANQGSEA. Trimming at V came to 4 bases and at J to 11 bases, leaving 15 bases not matched to a gene. This CDR3 has 14 amino acids. The CDR3: CSVARAQGDNEQYF. The DNA of the CDR3 is TGCAGCGTTGCTCGCGCACAGGGGGACAATGAGCAGTACTTC.

The V gene is TRBV27, the J gene TRBJ1-2, with D hard to call. The CDR3 is 13 amino acids. V was clipped by 10 bases and J by 5 bases, with 17 bases between them. Per germline, CDR1 MNHEY and CDR2 SMNVEV (reference sequence). CDR3 coding DNA: TGTGCCACCCAGTCTTTGGGCTCATATGGCTACACCTTC. Its protein product is CATQSLGSYGYTF.

This rearrangement joins TRBV6-1 to TRBJ1-5; D perhaps matches TRBD1 (5 bases). In germline, CDR1 is MNHNS, CDR2 SASEGT. Trimming cost V 2 bases and J 4 bases, with 12 bases left between them. The CDR3 loop spans 15 amino acids. CDR3 amino acids: CASSENQQENQPQHF. In DNA form, the CDR3 reads TGTGCCAGCAGTGAAAACCAACAGGAAAATCAGCCCCAGCATTTT.

This clonotype appeared a single time. The V gene is TRBV24-1, the J gene TRBJ2-1, with a tentative D call TRBD2 (5 bases). CDR1 is KGHDR and CDR2 is SFDVKD in the germline V gene. With 6 bases removed from V and 3 bases from J, the gap between germline ends came to 11 bases. This CDR3 spans 14 amino acids. The CDR3 sequence: CATSSSWGYNEQFF. CDR3 nucleotides: TGTGCCACCAGTTCTAGCTGGGGCTACAATGAGCAGTTCTTC.

The chain links TRBV29-1 to TRBJ2-7; 8 bases are shared with TRBD1. The V gene's germline CDR1 is SQVTM and CDR2 ANQGSEA. The ends lost 2 bases at V and 3 bases at J; junction bases unmatched: 3. The CDR3 totals 13 residues. The chain's CDR3 is CSVEQGAHYEQYF. The CDR3 nucleotides are TGCAGCGTTGAACAGGGGGCCCACTACGAGCAGTACTTC.

The chain links TRBV7-2 to TRBJ2-3; D is perhaps TRBD2 (6 bases). The CDR3 length is 15 residues. The germline V gene encodes CDR1 SGHTA and CDR2 FQGNSA. V was shortened by 5 bases and J by 1 base, with 13 bases between the two germline ends. DNA for the CDR3: TGTGCCAGCAGCAAACAGCGGGTCGGCACAGATACGCAGTATTTT. Protein product: CASSKQRVGTDTQYF.

This clonotype was found many times. This chain joins TRBV5-1 and TRBJ2-1; TRBD1 is a possible D gene (6 bases). The V gene's germline CDR1 is SGHRS and CDR2 YFSETQ. The CDR3 sequence is 18 residues long. V was pared by 6 bases and J by 0 bases, with 22 bases between. The CDR3 loop reads CASILQGSLSFSYNEQFF. For the CDR3, the DNA is TGCGCCAGCATACTACAGGGAAGTCTGAGTTTCTCCTACAATGAGCAGTTCTTC.

This chain links TRBV6-5 with TRBJ2-1, with a weak D call TRBD2 (6 bases). The germline V and J ends were trimmed by 8 bases and 3 bases, with 20 bases remaining between them. CDR1 MNHEY and CDR2 SVGAGI come from the germline V gene. The CDR3 has 16 amino acids. CDR3 DNA: TGTGCCAGCTGTTCACATCGCGTGGGGGGCTACAATGAGCAGTTCTTC. Its translation: CASCSHRVGGYNEQFF.

V is TRBV6-5 and J is TRBJ2-3, with TRBD2 matching 7 bases. The CDR3 covers 15 residues. CDR1 and CDR2 from the germline V gene are MNHEY and SVGAGI. With V trimmed by 6 bases and J by 4 bases, 10 bases remained unmatched. The CDR3 loop reads CASSRGLGWSDTQYF. The CDR3, as DNA: TGTGCCAGCAGCCGAGGACTAGGGTGGTCAGATACGCAGTATTTT.

This sequence joins TRBV12-3 or TRBV12-4 and TRBJ2-1; the match to TRBD1 covers 10 bases. This CDR3 comprises 15 residues. Losses at the gene ends were 5 bases for V and 8 bases for J; bases not matched to a gene: 9. CDR3: CASSTTGQGNYEQFF. The CDR3 DNA reads TGTGCCAGCAGTACGACGGGACAGGGGAACTATGAGCAGTTCTTC.

CDR3 DNA sequence: TGTGCCAGCAGCTTAGACTCCACCCGGCGCCTTAAGGCCTACAATGAGCAGTACTTC. Protein sequence: CASSLDSTRRLKAYNEQYF. V usage is TRBV11-2 and J usage is TRBJ2-1; D is unresolved. The J call is in doubt because the DNA end fits TRBJ2-7 better. CDR3 length: 19 amino acids. Germline V CDR1 and CDR2: SGHAT, FQNNGV.

This clonotype is a singleton in its sample. The CDR3 coding sequence is TGCAGCGTTGCTGGTTTGAAGGGGGCGCCGAACACTGAAGCTTTCTTT. Translating it yields CSVAGLKGAPNTEAFF. The chain has TRBV29-1 and TRBJ1-1, with TRBD1 identical over 7 bases. This CDR3 region has 16 residues. The junction had 12 bases not matched to a gene; V was cut back by 4 bases and J by 1 base. Germline V gene data show CDR1 as SQVTM and CDR2 as ANQGSEA.

Written as DNA, the CDR3 is TGCAGCGTTGGGAGGGCAGGGGGTTACGAGCAGTACTTC. Translation: CSVGRAGGYEQYF. J is TRBJ2-7 and V is TRBV29-1, with D perhaps TRBD1 (7 bases). The CDR3 loop spans 13 amino acids. Germline V gene data show CDR1 as SQVTM and CDR2 as ANQGSEA. V dropped 4 bases and J dropped 4 bases, with 14 bases sitting between them.

V gene TRBV7-9 combines with J gene TRBJ2-5; 10 nucleotides line up with TRBD2. This CDR3 region has 18 residues. From germline, CDR1 is SEHNR and CDR2 FQNEAQ (reference sequence). Unmatched junction bases numbered 17, after V lost 5 bases and J lost 5 bases. The CDR3 region is CASSTDGRASGSRETQYF. The CDR3 DNA is TGTGCCAGCAGCACGGACGGTAGGGCTAGCGGGAGTCGGGAGACCCAGTACTTC.

The DNA for the CDR3 is TGTGCCAGCAGCACCGATGACCGCCGCCCACTAGCGCTCAATGAGCAGTTCTTC. This encodes CASSTDDRRPLALNEQFF. V is TRBV14 and J is TRBJ2-1; TRBD2 agrees at 7 bases. This CDR3 comprises 18 residues. The V gene's germline CDR1 is SGHDN and CDR2 FVKESK. Trimming at V came to 5 bases and at J to 6 bases, leaving 19 bases not matched to a gene.

This clonotype was counted between two and nine times. The rearrangement uses TRBV9 and TRBJ2-3; a possible D gene is TRBD2 (6 bases). Germline loops: CDR1 SGDLS, CDR2 YYNGEE. This CDR3 spans 17 amino acids. Trimming removed 0 bases at V and 4 bases at J, with 18 bases between. In DNA, the CDR3 is TGTGCCAGCAGCGTAGGAGCAGTAGCGGCCAGGGCAGATACGCAGTATTTT. Amino acids: CASSVGAVAARADTQYF.

V is TRBV20-1 and J is TRBJ2-5; either TRBD1 or TRBD2 may fit D (6 bases each). The end of the DNA fits TRBJ2-4 better, so the J call may be wrong. Looked up from germline, CDR1 is DFQATT and CDR2 is SNEGSKA (reference sequence). This CDR3 is built from 13 residues. CDR3 loop: CSAWRQEGDIQYF. The CDR3 DNA sequence: TGCAGTGCTTGGAGACAGGAGGGGGACATTCAGTACTTC.